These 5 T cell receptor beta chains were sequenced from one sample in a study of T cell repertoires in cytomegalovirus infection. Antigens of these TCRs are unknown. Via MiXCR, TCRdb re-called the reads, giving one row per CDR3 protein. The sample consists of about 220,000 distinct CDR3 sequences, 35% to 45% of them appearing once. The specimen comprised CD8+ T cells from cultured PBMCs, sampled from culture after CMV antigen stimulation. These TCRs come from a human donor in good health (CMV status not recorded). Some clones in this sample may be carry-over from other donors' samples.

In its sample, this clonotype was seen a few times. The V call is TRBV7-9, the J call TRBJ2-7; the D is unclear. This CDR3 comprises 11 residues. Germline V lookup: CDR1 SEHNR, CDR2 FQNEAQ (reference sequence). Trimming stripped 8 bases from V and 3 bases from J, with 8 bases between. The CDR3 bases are TGTGCCAGCGGATTGGACTACGAGCAGTACTTC. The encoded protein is CASGLDYEQYF.

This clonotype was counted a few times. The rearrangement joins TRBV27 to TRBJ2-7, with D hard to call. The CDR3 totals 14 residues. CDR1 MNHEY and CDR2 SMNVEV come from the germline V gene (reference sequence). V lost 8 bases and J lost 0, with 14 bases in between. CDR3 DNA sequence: TGTGCCAGCCCCCTGCCGGCCGTCTCCTACGAGCAGTACTTC. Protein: CASPLPAVSYEQYF.

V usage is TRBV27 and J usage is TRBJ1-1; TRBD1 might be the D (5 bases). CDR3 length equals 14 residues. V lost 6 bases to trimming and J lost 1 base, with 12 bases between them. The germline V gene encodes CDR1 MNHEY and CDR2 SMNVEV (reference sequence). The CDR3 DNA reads TGTGCCAGCAGACCCTCGGGGCCGAACACTGAAGCTTTCTTT. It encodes CASRPSGPNTEAFF.

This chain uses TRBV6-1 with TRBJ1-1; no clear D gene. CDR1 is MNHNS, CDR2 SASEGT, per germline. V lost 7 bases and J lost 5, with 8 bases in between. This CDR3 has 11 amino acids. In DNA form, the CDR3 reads TGTGCCAGCAACCGGGCTACTGAAGCTTTCTTT. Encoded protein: CASNRATEAFF.

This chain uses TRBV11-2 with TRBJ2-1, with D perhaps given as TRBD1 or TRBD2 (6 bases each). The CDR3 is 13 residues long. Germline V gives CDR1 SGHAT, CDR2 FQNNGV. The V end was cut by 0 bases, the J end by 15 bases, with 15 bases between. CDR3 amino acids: CASSLDSGQGGFF. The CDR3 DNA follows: TGTGCCAGCAGCTTAGATAGCGGTCAAGGGGGGTTCTTC.